These 6 T cell receptor beta chains originate from one sample sequenced in a study of PD-1 blockade in classical Hodgkin lymphoma. Profiled with immunoSEQ multiplex PCR; TCRdb holds only in-frame clones, not every one. The sample yields 40,000 or so clones, around 80% seen once. Every single patient, without exception, relapsed after autologous stem cell transplantation, and brentuximab vedotin exposure varied. Sequences were derived from peripheral blood mononuclear cells (PBMCs), sampled at baseline. The source of these receptors is a human donor with classical Hodgkin lymphoma.

The sample holds a few counts of this clone. V is TRBV7-2 and J is TRBJ2-5; 8 bases map to TRBD1. The germline CDR1 and CDR2 sequences are SGHTA and FQGNSA. The CDR3 extends over 16 amino acids. V lost 4 bases to trimming and J lost 2 bases; unmatched junction nucleotides: 9. The CDR3 reads CASSSGTGVIQETQYF. The CDR3 DNA sequence: TGTGCCAGCAGCTCCGGGACAGGCGTGATACAAGAGACCCAGTACTTC.

This clone was counted only a few times. The rearrangement uses TRBV7-9 and TRBJ1-6; tentatively, D is TRBD1 (5 bases). Germline V gene data show CDR1 as SEHNR and CDR2 as FQNEAQ (reference sequence). The CDR3 spans 15 residues. V lost 4 bases and J 8 bases, leaving 15 bases between the germline ends. The CDR3 loop is CASSSMAGVDSPLHF. The CDR3 bases are TGTGCCAGCAGCTCAATGGCGGGGGTAGATTCACCCCTCCACTTT.

This rearrangement joins TRBV7-6 to TRBJ2-3; D is ambiguous. The CDR3 is 13 residues long. Germline loops: CDR1 SGHVS, CDR2 FNYEAQ. The V end was cut by 5 bases, the J end by 7 bases, with 13 bases between. In DNA, the CDR3 is TGTGCCAGCAGCCTGGACCCCGGCAATACGCAGTATTTT. Its protein is CASSLDPGNTQYF.

The V and J genes are TRBV4-3 and TRBJ1-6; the D is unclear. This CDR3 has 14 amino acids. Germline loops: CDR1 LGHNA, CDR2 YSLEER. V lost 0 bases and J lost 9, with 9 bases in between. CDR3 in amino acids: CASSQDLESSPLHF. The CDR3 DNA follows: TGCGCCAGCAGCCAAGATCTGGAGAGTTCACCCCTCCACTTT.

The chain combines TRBV28 with TRBJ2-1, with TRBD2 matching 8 bases. The CDR3 runs 21 residues. J lost 1 base, V lost 2 bases, and 19 bases had no gene match. Germline CDR1 reads MDHEN; CDR2 reads SYDVKM. This chain's CDR3 is CASSLVYTGVAGSGSYNEQFF. The CDR3, as DNA: TGTGCCAGCAGTTTAGTCTACACCGGGGTAGCGGGGAGTGGGTCCTACAATGAGCAGTTCTTC.

The rearrangement joins TRBV10-2 to TRBJ2-7; possibly TRBD2 for D (5 bases). CDR1 and CDR2 from the germline V gene are WSHSY and SAAADI. V was pared by 4 bases and J by 6 bases, with 22 bases between. The CDR3 runs 16 residues. CDR3 sequence: CASSGSYGEGPLEQYF. As DNA, the CDR3 is TGCGCCAGCAGTGGGTCATACGGGGAAGGTCCCCTCGAGCAGTACTTC.